Listed here are 27 T cell receptor beta chains from one sample, sequenced in a study of T cell repertoires in cytomegalovirus infection. These receptors have no known antigen. TCRdb used MiXCR to reprocess the reads, holding one entry per CDR3 protein. The table has around 800,000 distinct CDR3 sequences, around a third seen once. The specimen comprised cultured CD8+ T cells from PBMCs, sampled from culture after CMV antigen stimulation. The receptors derive from a human donor in good health (CMV status not recorded). Some clones in this sample may be carry-over from other donors' samples.

This clonotype was seen ten or more times. The V gene is TRBV7-6, the J gene TRBJ2-2; D is ambiguous. The V end was cut by 5 bases, the J end by 4 bases, with 8 bases between. The CDR3 has 13 amino acids. Germline loops: CDR1 SGHVS, CDR2 FNYEAQ. The CDR3 here is CASSPRGTGELFF. CDR3 coding DNA: TGTGCCAGCAGCCCCCGCGGCACCGGGGAGCTGTTTTTT.

The chain links TRBV20-1 to TRBJ1-2, with D tentatively TRBD1 (6 bases). The CDR3 has 16 amino acids. The germline CDR1 and CDR2 sequences are DFQATT and SNEGSKA (reference sequence). Deletions cut 2 bases from V and 7 bases from J, with 23 bases between. DNA of the CDR3: TGCAGTGCTAGACCCGCCCAGACAGGATATTATGGTGGCTACACCTTC. The encoded protein is CSARPAQTGYYGGYTF.

This chain links TRBV6-1 with TRBJ1-4; D is perhaps TRBD1 (6 bases). V gave up 8 bases and J gave up 13 bases, with 23 bases separating them. Germline V CDR1 and CDR2: MNHNS, SASEGT. The CDR3 is 14 residues long. This CDR3 is CASLNRDSRVRLFF. The CDR3 DNA follows: TGTGCCAGCTTAAACAGGGACTCACGTGTGCGACTGTTTTTT.

Comment on this clonotype: This may come from a read error, since a much larger clone is one base off. This chain uses TRBV7-8 with TRBJ2-6; weak D call: TRBD2 (5 bases). CDR3 length: 16 amino acids. Per germline, CDR1 SGHVS and CDR2 FQNEAQ. CDR3 coding DNA: TGTGTCAGCAGCTTGAGGGCGACATCTGGGGCCAACGTCCTGACTTTC. It yields the protein CVSSLRATSGANVLTF.

This clonotype was picked up many times. The chain combines TRBV6-6 with TRBJ1-5; TRBD1 is a possible D gene (5 bases). The V gene's germline CDR1 is MNHNY and CDR2 SVGAGI (reference sequence). The CDR3 has 14 residues. V was shortened by 2 bases and J by 3 bases, with 8 bases between the two germline ends. This CDR3 reads CASSYEGINQPQHF. The DNA of the CDR3 is TGTGCCAGCAGTTACGAGGGGATCAATCAGCCCCAGCATTTT.

In this sample, this clonotype turned up many times. The V call is TRBV7-9, the J call TRBJ1-3; TRBD1 aligns across 7 bases. The CDR3 extends over 17 amino acids. The germline gives CDR1 SEHNR, CDR2 FQNEAQ (reference sequence). Trimming removed 3 bases from V and 2 bases from J; junction bases left unmatched: 10. The CDR3 DNA is TGTGCCAGCAGCTTGTCTGGAGGAGGGGGCCCTGGAAACACCATATATTTT. Its translation: CASSLSGGGGPGNTIYF.

This chain uses TRBV20-1 with TRBJ2-1; D is perhaps TRBD1 or TRBD2 (5 bases each). CDR1 is DFQATT and CDR2 is SNEGSKA in the germline V gene (reference sequence). The germline V and J ends were trimmed by 5 bases and 4 bases, with 18 bases remaining between them. This CDR3 spans 15 amino acids. The DNA for the CDR3 is TGCAGTGCTGAGGCCCGGGACGTGGCTTACAATGAGCAGTTCTTC. Its protein product is CSAEARDVAYNEQFF.

This clonotype has more than one count but fewer than ten. The chain couples TRBV6-2 or TRBV6-3 to TRBJ2-1; 7 bases fit TRBD2. The germline V gene encodes CDR1 MNHEY and CDR2 SVGEGT. Trimming removed 7 bases from V and 6 bases from J; junction bases left unmatched: 9. This CDR3 is built from 14 residues. Here the CDR3 reads CASTPGLVANEQFF. CDR3 nucleotide sequence: TGTGCCAGCACCCCCGGACTAGTCGCCAATGAGCAGTTCTTC.

The rearrangement uses TRBV6-1 and TRBJ1-2; TRBD1 might be the D (5 bases). CDR1 MNHNS and CDR2 SASEGT come from the germline V gene. V was shortened by 6 bases and J by 7 bases, with 18 bases between the two germline ends. The CDR3 length is 14 residues. This CDR3 reads CASRDGTDGSGYTF. The CDR3 DNA is TGTGCCAGCAGAGACGGGACGGATGGGAGTGGCTACACCTTC.

This clonotype was detected only once. This rearrangement joins TRBV12-3 or TRBV12-4 to TRBJ1-4; D uncertain. The V end lost 3 bases, the J end lost 8 bases, and 34 bases lay between the germline ends. This CDR3 contains 21 residues. For the CDR3, the DNA is TGTGCCAGCAGTTTCTGGGCGCGAGGGTTTAAACGAGAGGTCCACTGGGAAAAACTGTTTTTT. Translation gives CASSFWARGFKREVHWEKLFF.

This clonotype came up many times. The genes are TRBV6-6 and TRBJ1-5, with a weak D call TRBD1 (5 bases). The V end lost 7 bases, the J end lost 4 bases, and 11 bases lay between the germline ends. Germline assignment: CDR1 MNHNY and CDR2 SVGAGI (reference sequence). This CDR3 contains 13 residues. The CDR3: CASKQERNQPQHF. CDR3 DNA sequence: TGTGCCAGCAAACAGGAGAGGAATCAGCCCCAGCATTTT.

V is TRBV7-6 and J is TRBJ2-3; no firm D call. The V gene's germline CDR1 is SGHVS and CDR2 FNYEAQ. The CDR3 length is 13 residues. Trimming shortened V by 4 bases and J by 2 bases, and 7 bases separated the two germline ends. CDR3 residues: CASSSDLTDTQYF. The DNA of the CDR3 is TGTGCCAGCAGCTCAGACCTCACAGATACGCAGTATTTT.

This clonotype showed up just a few times. The chain uses TRBV20-1 and TRBJ1-6, with D maybe TRBD1 (6 bases). In germline, CDR1 is DFQATT, CDR2 SNEGSKA (reference sequence). The CDR3 spans 17 residues. Trimming removed 3 bases at V and 7 bases at J, with 22 bases between. CDR3 bases: TGCAGTGCTAGGGCCGTACTTTTAGGCCAGGGGAATTCACCCCTCCACTTT. Its translation: CSARAVLLGQGNSPLHF.

In its sample, this clonotype was seen a few times. V and J are TRBV6-6 and TRBJ2-3, with no clear D. The CDR3 totals 14 residues. V gave up 0 bases and J gave up 6 bases, with 10 bases separating them. The germline gives CDR1 MNHNY, CDR2 SVGAGI (reference sequence). The CDR3, as DNA: TGTGCCAGCAGTTACTCAGGGCCGGGCGATACGCAGTATTTT. Its translation is CASSYSGPGDTQYF.

This chain uses TRBV27 with TRBJ1-5, with unresolved D. Germline loops: CDR1 MNHEY, CDR2 SMNVEV (reference sequence). V lost 6 bases to trimming and J lost 2 bases, with 11 bases between them. The CDR3 has 14 residues. The chain's CDR3 is CASSPWEGNQPQHF. As DNA, the CDR3 is TGTGCCAGCAGCCCGTGGGAAGGCAATCAGCCCCAGCATTTT.

This rearrangement joins TRBV27 to TRBJ2-5; 13 bases are a match to TRBD2. This CDR3 spans 17 amino acids. With V trimmed by 4 bases and J by 5 bases, 10 bases remained unmatched. The germline gives CDR1 MNHEY, CDR2 SMNVEV (reference sequence). The CDR3 loop is CASSSPQTSGGRETQYF. DNA for the CDR3: TGTGCCAGCAGTTCACCCCAGACTAGCGGGGGGCGGGAGACCCAGTACTTC.

V gene TRBV15 combines with J gene TRBJ2-5; D call uncertain. V lost 1 base and J lost 5, with 14 bases in between. Germline CDR1 LNHNV, CDR2 YYDKDF (reference sequence). The CDR3 is made up of 15 amino acids. CDR3 nucleotide sequence: TGTGCCACCAGCAGAGGGGCAGACCCACAGGAGACCCAGTACTTC. This codes for CATSRGADPQETQYF.

The chain employs TRBV7-8 and TRBJ2-2; possibly TRBD1 or TRBD2 for D (5 bases each). This CDR3 is 17 amino acids long. Germline lookup yields CDR1 SGHVS and CDR2 FQNEAQ. Trimming shortened V by 4 bases and J by 3 bases, and 18 bases separated the two germline ends. The CDR3, as DNA: TGTGCCAGCAGCTCTCACGGGACGGACGACGACACCGGGGAGCTGTTTTTT. Its translation is CASSSHGTDDDTGELFF. Drawing the rest from reference TRBV7-8 and TRBJ2-2, the complete variable domain is GAGVSQSPRYKVAKRGQDVALRCDPISGHVSLFWYQQALGQGPEFLTYFQNEAQLDKSGLPSDRFFAERPEGSVSTLKIQRTQQEDSAVYLCASSSHGTDDDTGELFFGEGSRLTVL.

This clonotype was recorded a few times. The V gene is TRBV6-1, the J gene TRBJ1-1, with a weak D call TRBD1 (6 bases). This CDR3 region has 16 residues. Germline CDR1 is MNHNS and CDR2 is SASEGT. V was clipped by 6 bases and J by 4 bases, with 21 bases between them. The DNA of the CDR3 is TGTGCCAGCAGCCCAATGAGAAACAGGGTCGCCACTGAAGCTTTCTTT. It codes for CASSPMRNRVATEAFF.

This clonotype has just a few counts. This chain joins TRBV9 and TRBJ2-3, with TRBD2 identical over 7 bases. CDR1 and CDR2 (germline): SGDLS, YYNGEE. The CDR3 contains 15 residues. Trimming took 4 bases from V and 2 from J; bases not matched to a gene: 7. The CDR3 protein is CASSLYGGITDTQYF. CDR3 coding DNA: TGTGCCAGCAGCCTGTACGGGGGGATCACAGATACGCAGTATTTT.

The rearrangement links TRBV27 to TRBJ2-4, with a weak D call TRBD1 (6 bases). CDR1 and CDR2 from the germline V gene are MNHEY and SMNVEV (reference sequence). The germline V and J ends were trimmed by 0 bases and 0 bases, with 12 bases remaining between them. This CDR3 has 17 residues. The CDR3: CASSLSNRVLAKNIQYF. CDR3 in DNA: TGTGCCAGCAGTTTATCGAACAGGGTCCTAGCCAAAAACATTCAGTACTTC.

In this sample, this clonotype turned up a few times. The chain links TRBV10-3 to TRBJ2-6, with D possibly matching TRBD1 (6 bases). The ends were cut back, 9 bases at V and 0 bases at J, with 12 bases in the middle. The germline CDR1 and CDR2 sequences are ENHRY and SYGVKD. This CDR3 contains 15 residues. CDR3: CAIPGQDSGANVLTF. The CDR3 DNA is TGTGCCATTCCGGGACAAGACTCTGGGGCCAACGTCCTGACTTTC.

This clonotype was counted only a few times. The chain joins TRBV20-1 to TRBJ1-5, with D tentatively TRBD1 (5 bases). The V end was cut by 6 bases, the J end by 3 bases, with 12 bases between. There are 13 residues in the CDR3. Germline loops: CDR1 DFQATT, CDR2 SNEGSKA (reference sequence). The CDR3 here is CSAPGRDNQPQHF. CDR3 nucleotide sequence: TGCAGTGCCCCAGGGAGGGACAATCAGCCCCAGCATTTT.

This clonotype was seen a few times. This chain connects TRBV7-9 to TRBJ2-3, with D perhaps TRBD2 (5 bases). The CDR3 is made up of 16 amino acids. The V end lost 2 bases, the J end lost 3 bases, and 15 bases lay between the germline ends. The germline V gene has CDR1 SEHNR and CDR2 FQNEAQ (reference sequence). The CDR3 DNA reads TGTGCCAGCAGCTTACCGACCGAAAGGGAGACAGATACGCAGTATTTT. It specifies CASSLPTERETDTQYF.

With regard to this clonotype: A read error may produce the germline difference seen at one junction end. This chain links TRBV20-1 with TRBJ2-2; 7 bases align to TRBD1. The CDR3 runs to 17 residues. The germline gives CDR1 DFQATT, CDR2 SNEGSKA (reference sequence). The CDR3 DNA follows: TGCAGTGCTAGATACACTCCAAGGGGGCCGAACATCGGGGAGCTGTTTTTT. Protein sequence: CSARYTPRGPNIGELFF.

The sample holds a few counts of this clonotype. This chain joins TRBV6-6 and TRBJ2-2; D is undetermined. Trimming removed 2 bases from V and 6 bases from J, with 7 bases in between. The germline CDR1 and CDR2 sequences are MNHNY and SVGAGI (reference sequence). The CDR3 is 13 amino acids. Here the CDR3 reads CASSYPPAGELFF. CDR3 nucleotides: TGTGCCAGCAGTTACCCCCCGGCCGGGGAGCTGTTTTTT.

This clonotype was seen only a few times. The chain carries TRBV28 and TRBJ1-6, with TRBD1 as a possible D gene (5 bases). The CDR3 sequence is 16 residues long. Trimming stripped 4 bases from V and 1 base from J, with 11 bases between. Germline CDR1 is MDHEN and CDR2 is SYDVKM. CDR3 loop: CASSWVTGSYNSPLHF. The CDR3, as DNA: TGTGCCAGCAGTTGGGTAACAGGATCCTATAATTCACCCCTCCACTTT.